The clone carrying this T cell receptor beta chain was detected ten times or more. TCRdb fed the 5' RACE reads into MiXCR, producing one record per CDR3 protein. The data hold a few hundred thousand distinct CDR3 sequences, with 4.1% observed a single time. This specimen belongs to a study of T cells after yellow fever vaccination. The CDR3 spans 13 residues. Germline V lookup: CDR1 SQVTM, CDR2 ANQGSEA. V was pared by 7 bases and J by 6 bases, with 16 bases between. The receptor comes from a man aged 18 to 30 who received the YFV17D yellow fever vaccine. The rearrangement uses TRBV29-1 and TRBJ2-1; TRBD1 is a possible D gene (6 bases). The sample consisted of PBMCs, taken 5 days after the yellow fever booster vaccination. CDR3 sequence reads: CSAWGQGGNEQFF. The CDR3 DNA sequence: TGCAGCGCCTGGGGGCAAGGGGGCAATGAGCAGTTCTTC.